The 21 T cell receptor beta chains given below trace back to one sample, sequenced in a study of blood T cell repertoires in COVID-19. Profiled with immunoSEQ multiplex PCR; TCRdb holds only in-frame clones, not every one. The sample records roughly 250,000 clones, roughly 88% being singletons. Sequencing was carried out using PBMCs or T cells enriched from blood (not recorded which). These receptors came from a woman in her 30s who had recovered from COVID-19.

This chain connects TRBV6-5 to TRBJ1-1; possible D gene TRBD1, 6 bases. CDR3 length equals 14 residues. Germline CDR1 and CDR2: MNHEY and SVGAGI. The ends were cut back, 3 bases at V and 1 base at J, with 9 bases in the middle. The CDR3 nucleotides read TGTGCCAGCAGTTATGGACAGCGGAACACTGAAGCTTTCTTT. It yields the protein CASSYGQRNTEAFF.

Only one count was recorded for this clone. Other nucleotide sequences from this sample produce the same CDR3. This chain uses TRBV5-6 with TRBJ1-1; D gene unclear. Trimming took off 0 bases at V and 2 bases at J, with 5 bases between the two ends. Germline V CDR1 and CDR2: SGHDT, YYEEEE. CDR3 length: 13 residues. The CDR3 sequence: CASSLVSNTEAFF. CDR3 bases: TGTGCCAGCAGCTTGGTCAGTAACACTGAAGCTTTCTTT.

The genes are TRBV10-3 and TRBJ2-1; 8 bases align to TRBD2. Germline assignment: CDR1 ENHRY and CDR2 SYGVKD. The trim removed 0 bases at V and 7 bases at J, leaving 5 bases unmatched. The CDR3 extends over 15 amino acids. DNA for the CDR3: TGTGCCATCAGTGAGTCAGAGCGGGGGTATAATGAGCAGTTCTTC. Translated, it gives CAISESERGYNEQFF.

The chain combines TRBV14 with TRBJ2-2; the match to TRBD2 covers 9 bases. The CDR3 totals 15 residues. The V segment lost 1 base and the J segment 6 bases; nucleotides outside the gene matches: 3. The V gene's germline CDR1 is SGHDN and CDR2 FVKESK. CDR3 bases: TGTGCCAGCAGCCAAGCAATAGCGGGAGCCGGGGAGCTGTTTTTT. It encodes CASSQAIAGAGELFF. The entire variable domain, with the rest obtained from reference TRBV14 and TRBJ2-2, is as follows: EAGVTQFPSHSVIEKGQTVTLRCDPISGHDNLYWYRRVMGKEIKFLLHFVKESKQDESGMPNNRFLAERTGGTYSTLKVQPAELEDSGVYFCASSQAIAGAGELFFGEGSRLTVL.

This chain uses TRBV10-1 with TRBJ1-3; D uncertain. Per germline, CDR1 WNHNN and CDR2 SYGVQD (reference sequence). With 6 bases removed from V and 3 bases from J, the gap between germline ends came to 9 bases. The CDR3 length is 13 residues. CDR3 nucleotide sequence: TGCGCCAGCAGGACTCAAGATGGAAACACCATATATTTT. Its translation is CASRTQDGNTIYF.

CDR3 sequence (DNA): TGTGCCAGCAGCGTGGGTGGGCCGGACAATGAGCAGTTCTTC. This codes for CASSVGGPDNEQFF. The chain recombines TRBV9 with TRBJ2-1; D is unclear. Germline V gene data show CDR1 as SGDLS and CDR2 as YYNGEE. The ends were cut back, 2 bases at V and 5 bases at J, with 11 bases in the middle. The CDR3 has 14 amino acids. Full variable domain (rest looked up from reference TRBV9 and TRBJ2-1): DSGVTQTPKHLITATGQRVTLRCSPRSGDLSVYWYQQSLDQGLQFLIQYYNGEERAKGNILERFSAQQFPDLHSELNLSSLELGDSALYFCASSVGGPDNEQFFGPGTRLTVL.

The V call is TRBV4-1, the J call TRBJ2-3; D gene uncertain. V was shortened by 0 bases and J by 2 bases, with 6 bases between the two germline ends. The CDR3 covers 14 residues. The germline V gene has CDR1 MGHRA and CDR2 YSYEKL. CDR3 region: CASSQEKYTDTQYF. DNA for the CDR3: TGCGCCAGCAGCCAAGAAAAATACACAGATACGCAGTATTTT.

The CDR3 region has the DNA TGTGCCAGCAGTTTCGATACCGGGAGTTATGGCTACACCTTC. Translated, it gives CASSFDTGSYGYTF. The J gene is TRBJ1-2, the V gene TRBV6-5; no reliable D call. Per the germline V gene, CDR1 is MNHEY and CDR2 is SVGAGI. V lost 4 bases and J lost 5, with 14 bases in between. This CDR3 is built from 14 residues.

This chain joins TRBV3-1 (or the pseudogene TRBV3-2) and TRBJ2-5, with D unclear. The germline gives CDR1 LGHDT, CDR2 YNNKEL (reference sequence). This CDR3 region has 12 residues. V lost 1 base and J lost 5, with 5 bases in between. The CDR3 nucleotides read TGTGCCAGCAGCCAAGTAGTGGAGACCCAGTACTTC. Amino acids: CASSQVVETQYF.

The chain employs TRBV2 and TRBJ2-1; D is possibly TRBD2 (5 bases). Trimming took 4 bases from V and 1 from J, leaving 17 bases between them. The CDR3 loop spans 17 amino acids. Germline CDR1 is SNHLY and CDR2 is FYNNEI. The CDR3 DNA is TGTGCCAGCAGTGGAGGGTCCAAAACTATATCCTACAATGAGCAGTTCTTC. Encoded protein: CASSGGSKTISYNEQFF.

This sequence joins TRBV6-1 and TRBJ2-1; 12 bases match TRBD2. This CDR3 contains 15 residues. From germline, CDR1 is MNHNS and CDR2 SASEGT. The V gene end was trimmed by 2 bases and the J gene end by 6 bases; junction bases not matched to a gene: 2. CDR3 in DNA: TGTGCCAGCAGTGAACTAGCGGGGGGGCCCAATGAGCAGTTCTTC. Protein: CASSELAGGPNEQFF.

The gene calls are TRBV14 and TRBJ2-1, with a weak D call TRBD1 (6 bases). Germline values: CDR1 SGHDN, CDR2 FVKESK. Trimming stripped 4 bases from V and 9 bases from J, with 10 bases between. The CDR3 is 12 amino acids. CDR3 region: CASSRTGIEQFF. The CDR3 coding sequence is TGTGCCAGCAGCCGAACAGGGATTGAGCAGTTCTTC. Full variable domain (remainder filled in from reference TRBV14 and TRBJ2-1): EAGVTQFPSHSVIEKGQTVTLRCDPISGHDNLYWYRRVMGKEIKFLLHFVKESKQDESGMPNNRFLAERTGGTYSTLKVQPAELEDSGVYFCASSRTGIEQFFGPGTRLTVL.

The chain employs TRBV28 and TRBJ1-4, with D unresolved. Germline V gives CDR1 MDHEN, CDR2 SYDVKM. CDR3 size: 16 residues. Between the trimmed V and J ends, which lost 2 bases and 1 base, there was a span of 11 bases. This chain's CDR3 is CASSLPGAGTNEKLFF. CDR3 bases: TGTGCCAGCAGTTTACCGGGAGCAGGAACTAATGAAAAACTGTTTTTT.

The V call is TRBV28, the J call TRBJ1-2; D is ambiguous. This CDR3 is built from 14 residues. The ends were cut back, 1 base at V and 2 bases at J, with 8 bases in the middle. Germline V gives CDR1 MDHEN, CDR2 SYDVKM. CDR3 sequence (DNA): TGTGCCAGCAGTTTATCCAAAACAAACTATGGCTACACCTTC. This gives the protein CASSLSKTNYGYTF.

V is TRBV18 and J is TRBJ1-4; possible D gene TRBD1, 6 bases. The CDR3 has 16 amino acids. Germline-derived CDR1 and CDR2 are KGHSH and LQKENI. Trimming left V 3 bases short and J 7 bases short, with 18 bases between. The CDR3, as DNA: TGTGCCAGCTCACCCCCCCCCGGGGGGCTCGTTGAAAAACTGTTTTTT. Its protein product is CASSPPPGGLVEKLFF.

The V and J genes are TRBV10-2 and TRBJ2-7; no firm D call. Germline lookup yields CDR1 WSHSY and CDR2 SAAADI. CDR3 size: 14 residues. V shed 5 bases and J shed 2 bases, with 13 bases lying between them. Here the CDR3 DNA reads TGCGCCAGCAGTTATATTAAGCGCACCTACGAGCAGTACTTC. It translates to CASSYIKRTYEQYF.

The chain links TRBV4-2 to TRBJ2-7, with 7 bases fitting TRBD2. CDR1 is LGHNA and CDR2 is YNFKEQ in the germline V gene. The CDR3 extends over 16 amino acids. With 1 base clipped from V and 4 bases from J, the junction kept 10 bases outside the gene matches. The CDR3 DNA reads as TGTGCCAGCAGCCAAGTCGAGCGGGGCGGTACGTACGAGCAGTACTTC. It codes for CASSQVERGGTYEQYF.

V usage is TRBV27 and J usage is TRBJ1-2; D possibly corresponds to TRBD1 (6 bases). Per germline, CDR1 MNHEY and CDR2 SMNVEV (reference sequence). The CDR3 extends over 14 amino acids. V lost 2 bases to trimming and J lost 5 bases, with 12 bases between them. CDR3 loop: CASSLKWQGYGYTF. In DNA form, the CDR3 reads TGTGCCAGCAGTTTAAAGTGGCAGGGGTATGGCTACACCTTC.

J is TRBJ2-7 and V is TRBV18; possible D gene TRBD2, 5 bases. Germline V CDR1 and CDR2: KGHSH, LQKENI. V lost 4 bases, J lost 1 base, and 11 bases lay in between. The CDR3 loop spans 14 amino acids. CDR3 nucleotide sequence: TGTGCCAGCTCACTGGAGAGGGAATCCTACGAGCAGTACTTC. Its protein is CASSLERESYEQYF. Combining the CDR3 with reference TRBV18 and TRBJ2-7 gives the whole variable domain NAGVMQNPRHLVRRRGQEARLRCSPMKGHSHVYWYRQLPEEGLKFMVYLQKENIIDESGMPKERFSAEFPKEGPSILRIQQVVRGDSAAYFCASSLERESYEQYFGPGTRLTVT.

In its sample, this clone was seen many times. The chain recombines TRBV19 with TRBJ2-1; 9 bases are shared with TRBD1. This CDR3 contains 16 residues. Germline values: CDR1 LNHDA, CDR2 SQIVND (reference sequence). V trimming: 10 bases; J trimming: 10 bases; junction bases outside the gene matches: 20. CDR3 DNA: TGTGCCACCAAAAGATCCTCCGGGACAGGGATAGGAGAGCAGTTCTTC. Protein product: CATKRSSGTGIGEQFF.

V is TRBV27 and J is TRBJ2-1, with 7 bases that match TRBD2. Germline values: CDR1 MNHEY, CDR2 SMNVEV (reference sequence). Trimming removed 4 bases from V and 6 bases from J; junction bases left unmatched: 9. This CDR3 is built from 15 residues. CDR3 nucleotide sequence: TGTGCCAGCAGTTCCCCCAAGCGGGGTCCCAATGAGCAGTTCTTC. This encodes CASSSPKRGPNEQFF.